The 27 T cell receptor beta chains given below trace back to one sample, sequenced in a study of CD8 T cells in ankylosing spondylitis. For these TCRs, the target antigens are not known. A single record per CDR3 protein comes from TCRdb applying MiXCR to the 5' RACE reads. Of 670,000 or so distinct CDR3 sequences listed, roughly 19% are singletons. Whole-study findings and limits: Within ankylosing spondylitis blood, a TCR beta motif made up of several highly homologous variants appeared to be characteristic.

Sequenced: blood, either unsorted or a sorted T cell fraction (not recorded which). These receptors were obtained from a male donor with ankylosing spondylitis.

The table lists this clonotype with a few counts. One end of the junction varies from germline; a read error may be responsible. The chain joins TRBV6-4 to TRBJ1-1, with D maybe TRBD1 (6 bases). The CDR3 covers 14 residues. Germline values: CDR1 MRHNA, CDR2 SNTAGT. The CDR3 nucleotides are TGTGCCAGCAGGGACAGCAGTATGAACACTGAAGCTTCCTTT. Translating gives CASRDSSMNTEASF.

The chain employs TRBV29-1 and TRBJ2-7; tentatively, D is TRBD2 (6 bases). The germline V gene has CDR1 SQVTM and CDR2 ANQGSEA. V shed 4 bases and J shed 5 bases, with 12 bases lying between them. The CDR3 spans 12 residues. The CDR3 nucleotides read TGCAGCGTTGCCGGGGGAGTGCACGAGCAGTACTTC. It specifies CSVAGGVHEQYF.

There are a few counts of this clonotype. In nucleotides, the CDR3 is TGTGCCAGTCGATCTCCCGACAGGGCGCGGAACACTGAAGCTTTCTTT. Translation gives CASRSPDRARNTEAFF. The chain joins TRBV28 to TRBJ1-1, with 7 bases identical to TRBD1. CDR1 MDHEN and CDR2 SYDVKM come from the germline V gene. V lost 9 bases to trimming and J lost 1 base; unmatched junction nucleotides: 14. The length of the CDR3 is 16 residues.

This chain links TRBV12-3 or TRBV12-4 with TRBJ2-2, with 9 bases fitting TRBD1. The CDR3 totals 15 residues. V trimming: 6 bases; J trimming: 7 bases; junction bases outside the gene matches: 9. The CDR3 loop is CASRYRDRDSGELFF. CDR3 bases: TGTGCCAGCAGGTACCGGGACAGGGACAGCGGGGAGCTGTTTTTT.

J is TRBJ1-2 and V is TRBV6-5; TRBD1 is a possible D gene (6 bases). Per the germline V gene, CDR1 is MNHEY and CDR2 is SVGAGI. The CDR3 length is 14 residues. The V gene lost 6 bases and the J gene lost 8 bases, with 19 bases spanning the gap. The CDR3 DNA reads TGTGCCAGCAGCTATTGGGGGGGCGAAAGCGGCTACACCTTC. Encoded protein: CASSYWGGESGYTF.

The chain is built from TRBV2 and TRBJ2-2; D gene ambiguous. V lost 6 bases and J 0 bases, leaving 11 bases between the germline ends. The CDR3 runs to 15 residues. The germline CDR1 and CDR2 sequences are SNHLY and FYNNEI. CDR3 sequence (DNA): TGTGCCAGCAGCTCCACAACTACGAACACCGGGGAGCTGTTTTTT. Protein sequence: CASSSTTTNTGELFF.

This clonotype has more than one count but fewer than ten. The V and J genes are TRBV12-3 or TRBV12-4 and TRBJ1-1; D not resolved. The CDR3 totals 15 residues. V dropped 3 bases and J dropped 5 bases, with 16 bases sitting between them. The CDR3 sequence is CASSFDYWTNTEAFF. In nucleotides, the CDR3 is TGTGCCAGCAGTTTCGATTACTGGACGAATACTGAAGCTTTCTTT.

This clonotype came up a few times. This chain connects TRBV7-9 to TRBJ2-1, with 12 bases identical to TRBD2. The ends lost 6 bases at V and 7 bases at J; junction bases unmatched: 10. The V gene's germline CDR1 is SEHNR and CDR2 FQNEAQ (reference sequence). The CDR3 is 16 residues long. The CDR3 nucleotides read TGTGCCAGCAGTCCCCGACTAGCGGGAGCAAGGAATGAGCAGTTCTTC. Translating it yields CASSPRLAGARNEQFF.

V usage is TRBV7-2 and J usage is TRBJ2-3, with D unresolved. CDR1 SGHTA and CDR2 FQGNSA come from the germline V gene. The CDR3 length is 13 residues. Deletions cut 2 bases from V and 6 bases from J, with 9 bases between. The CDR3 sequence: CASSLRAPDTQYF. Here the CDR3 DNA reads TGTGCCAGCAGCTTAAGGGCGCCGGATACGCAGTATTTT. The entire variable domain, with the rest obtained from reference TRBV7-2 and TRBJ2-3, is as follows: GAGVSQSPSNKVTEKGKDVELRCDPISGHTALYWYRQSLGQGLEFLIYFQGNSAPDKSGLPSDRFSAERTGGSVSTLTIQRTQQEDSAVYLCASSLRAPDTQYFGPGTRLTVL.

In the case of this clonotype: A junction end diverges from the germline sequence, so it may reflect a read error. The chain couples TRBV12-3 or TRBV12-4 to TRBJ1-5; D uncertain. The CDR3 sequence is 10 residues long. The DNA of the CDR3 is TGCAGTAATCCGGGTCAGCCCCAGCATTTT. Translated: CSNPGQPQHF.

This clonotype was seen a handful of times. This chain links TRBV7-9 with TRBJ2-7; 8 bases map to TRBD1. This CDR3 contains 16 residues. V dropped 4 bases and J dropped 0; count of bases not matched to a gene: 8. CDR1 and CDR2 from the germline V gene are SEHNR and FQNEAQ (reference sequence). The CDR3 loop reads CASSSQGATSSYEQYF. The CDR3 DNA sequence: TGTGCCAGCAGCTCGCAGGGGGCGACTAGCTCCTACGAGCAGTACTTC.

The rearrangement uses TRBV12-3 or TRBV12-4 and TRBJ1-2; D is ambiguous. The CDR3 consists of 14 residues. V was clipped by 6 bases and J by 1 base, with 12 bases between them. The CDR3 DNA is TGTGCCAGCAGGCCGGACGGGGTTAACTATGGCTACACCTTC. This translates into CASRPDGVNYGYTF.

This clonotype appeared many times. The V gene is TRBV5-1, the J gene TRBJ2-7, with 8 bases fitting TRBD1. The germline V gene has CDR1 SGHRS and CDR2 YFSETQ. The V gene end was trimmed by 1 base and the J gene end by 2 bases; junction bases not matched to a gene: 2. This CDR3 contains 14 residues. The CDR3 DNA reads TGCGCCAGCAGCTTGTGGACAGGGACCTACGAGCAGTACTTC. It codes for CASSLWTGTYEQYF.

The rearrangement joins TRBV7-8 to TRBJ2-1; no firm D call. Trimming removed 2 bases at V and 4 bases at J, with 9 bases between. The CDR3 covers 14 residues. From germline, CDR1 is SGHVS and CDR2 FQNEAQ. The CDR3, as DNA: TGTGCCAGCAGCTTATCGGAAGGTTACAATGAGCAGTTCTTC. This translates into CASSLSEGYNEQFF.

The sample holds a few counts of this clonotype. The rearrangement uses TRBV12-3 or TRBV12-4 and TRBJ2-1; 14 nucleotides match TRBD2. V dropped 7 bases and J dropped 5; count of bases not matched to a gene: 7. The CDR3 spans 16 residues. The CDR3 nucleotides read TGTGCCAGCAAGAATAGACTAGCGGGGGGGGACAATGAGCAGTTCTTC. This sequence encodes CASKNRLAGGDNEQFF.

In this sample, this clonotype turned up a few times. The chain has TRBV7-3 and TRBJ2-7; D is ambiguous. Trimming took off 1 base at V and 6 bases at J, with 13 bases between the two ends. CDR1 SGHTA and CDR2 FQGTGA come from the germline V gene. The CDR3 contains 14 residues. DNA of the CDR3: TGTGCCAGCAGCTTAAGTCCAGCCTCCATCGAGCAGTACTTC. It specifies CASSLSPASIEQYF. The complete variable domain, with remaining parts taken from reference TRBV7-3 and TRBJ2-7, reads GAGVSQTPSNKVTEKGKYVELRCDPISGHTALYWYRQSLGQGPEFLIYFQGTGAADDSGLPNDRFFAVRPEGSVSTLKIQRTERGDSAVYLCASSLSPASIEQYFGPGTRLTVT.

CDR3 nucleotides: TGCAGCCCGACTAGTCTGGAGACCCAGTACTTC. Amino acids: CSPTSLETQYF. The chain joins TRBV20-1 to TRBJ2-5; tentatively, D is TRBD2 (6 bases). Germline values: CDR1 DFQATT, CDR2 SNEGSKA (reference sequence). This CDR3 contains 11 residues.

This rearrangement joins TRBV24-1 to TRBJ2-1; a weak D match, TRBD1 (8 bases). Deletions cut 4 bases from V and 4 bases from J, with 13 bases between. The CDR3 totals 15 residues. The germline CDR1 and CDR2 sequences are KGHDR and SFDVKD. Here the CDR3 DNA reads TGTGCCACCAGTGAGAGCGGGACAGGATACAATGAGCAGTTCTTC. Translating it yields CATSESGTGYNEQFF.

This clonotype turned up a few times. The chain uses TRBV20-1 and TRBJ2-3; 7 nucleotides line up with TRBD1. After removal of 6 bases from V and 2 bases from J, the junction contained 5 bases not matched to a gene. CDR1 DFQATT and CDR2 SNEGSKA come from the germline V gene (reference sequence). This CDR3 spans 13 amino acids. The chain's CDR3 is CSASGTVTDTQYF. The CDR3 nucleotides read TGCAGTGCCTCCGGGACAGTCACAGATACGCAGTATTTT.

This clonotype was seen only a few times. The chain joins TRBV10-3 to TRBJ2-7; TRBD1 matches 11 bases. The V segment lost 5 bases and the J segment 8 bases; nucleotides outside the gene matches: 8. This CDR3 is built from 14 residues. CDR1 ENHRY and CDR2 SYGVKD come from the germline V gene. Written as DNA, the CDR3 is TGTGCCATCAGTCACCCCGGGACAGGGGGGAAGCAGTACTTC. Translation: CAISHPGTGGKQYF.

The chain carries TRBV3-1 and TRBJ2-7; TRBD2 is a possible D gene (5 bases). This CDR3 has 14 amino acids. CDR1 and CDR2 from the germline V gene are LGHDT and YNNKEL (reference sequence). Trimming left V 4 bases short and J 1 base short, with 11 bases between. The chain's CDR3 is CASSPVQRSYEQYF. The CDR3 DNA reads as TGTGCCAGCAGCCCCGTACAGCGGTCCTACGAGCAGTACTTC.

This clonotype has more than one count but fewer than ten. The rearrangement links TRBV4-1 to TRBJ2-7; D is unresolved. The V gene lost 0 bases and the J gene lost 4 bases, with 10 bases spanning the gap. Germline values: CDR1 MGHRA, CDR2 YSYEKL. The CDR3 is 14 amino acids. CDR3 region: CASSQDEQIYEQYF. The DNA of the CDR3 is TGCGCCAGCAGCCAAGATGAACAGATTTACGAGCAGTACTTC.

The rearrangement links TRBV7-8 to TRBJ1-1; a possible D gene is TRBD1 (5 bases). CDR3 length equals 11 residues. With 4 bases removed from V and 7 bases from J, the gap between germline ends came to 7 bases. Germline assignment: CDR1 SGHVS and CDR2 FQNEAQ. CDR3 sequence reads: CASSSTVEAFF. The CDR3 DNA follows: TGTGCCAGCAGCTCGACAGTTGAAGCTTTCTTT.

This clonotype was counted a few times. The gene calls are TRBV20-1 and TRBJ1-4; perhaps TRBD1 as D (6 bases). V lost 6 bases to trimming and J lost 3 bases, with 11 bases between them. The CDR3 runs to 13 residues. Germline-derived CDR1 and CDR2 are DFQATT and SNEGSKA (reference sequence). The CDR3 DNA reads TGCAGTGCGGGGGGGCCAGCTAATGAAAAACTGTTTTTT. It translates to CSAGGPANEKLFF.

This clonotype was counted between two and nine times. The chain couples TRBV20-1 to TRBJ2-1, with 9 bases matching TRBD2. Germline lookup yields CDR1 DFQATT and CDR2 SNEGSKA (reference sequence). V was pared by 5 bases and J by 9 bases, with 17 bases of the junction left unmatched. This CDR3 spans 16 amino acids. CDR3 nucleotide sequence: TGCAGTGCTGGGAAAAGTGGCGGGGGGGCCGTTGGTGAGCAGTTCTTC. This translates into CSAGKSGGGAVGEQFF.

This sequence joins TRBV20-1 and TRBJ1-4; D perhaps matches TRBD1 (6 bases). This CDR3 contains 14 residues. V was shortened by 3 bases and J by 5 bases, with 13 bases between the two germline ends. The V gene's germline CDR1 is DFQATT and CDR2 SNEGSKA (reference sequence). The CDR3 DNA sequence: TGCAGTGCTAGTCGGGTAGGGGGGAATGAAAAACTGTTTTTT. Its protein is CSASRVGGNEKLFF.

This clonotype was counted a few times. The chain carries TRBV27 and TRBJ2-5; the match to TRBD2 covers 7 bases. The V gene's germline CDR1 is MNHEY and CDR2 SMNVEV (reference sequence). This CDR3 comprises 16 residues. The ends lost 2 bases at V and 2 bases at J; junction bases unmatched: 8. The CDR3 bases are TGTGCCAGCAGTTTAGGGTCTAGCGGTAGACAAGAGACCCAGTACTTC. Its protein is CASSLGSSGRQETQYF.